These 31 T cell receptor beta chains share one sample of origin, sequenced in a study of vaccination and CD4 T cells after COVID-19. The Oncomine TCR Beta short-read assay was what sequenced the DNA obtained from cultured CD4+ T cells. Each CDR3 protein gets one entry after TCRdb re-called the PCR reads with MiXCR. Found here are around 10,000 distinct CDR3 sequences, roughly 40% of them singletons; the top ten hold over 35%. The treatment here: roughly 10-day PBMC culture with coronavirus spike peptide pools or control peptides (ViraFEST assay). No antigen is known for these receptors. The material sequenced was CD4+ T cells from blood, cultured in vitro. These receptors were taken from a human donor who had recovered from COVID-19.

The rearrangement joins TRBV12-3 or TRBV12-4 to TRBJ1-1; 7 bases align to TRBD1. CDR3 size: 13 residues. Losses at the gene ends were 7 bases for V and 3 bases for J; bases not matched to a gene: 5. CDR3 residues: CASKGGRYTEAFF. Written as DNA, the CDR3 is TGTGCCAGCAAAGGGGGCCGGTACACTGAAGCTTTCTTT.

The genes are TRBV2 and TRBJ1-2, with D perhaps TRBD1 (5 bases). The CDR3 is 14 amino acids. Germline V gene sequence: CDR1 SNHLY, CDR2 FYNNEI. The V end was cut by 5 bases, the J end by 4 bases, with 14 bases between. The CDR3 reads CASSQGEGTYGYTF. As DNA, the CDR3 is TGTGCCAGCAGTCAGGGTGAGGGTACCTATGGCTACACCTTC.

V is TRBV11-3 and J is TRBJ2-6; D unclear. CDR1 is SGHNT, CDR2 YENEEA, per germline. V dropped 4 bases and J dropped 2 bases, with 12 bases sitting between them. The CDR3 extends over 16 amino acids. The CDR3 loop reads CASSSGPATGANVLTF. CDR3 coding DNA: TGTGCCAGCAGCTCCGGCCCGGCAACTGGGGCCAACGTCCTGACTTTC.

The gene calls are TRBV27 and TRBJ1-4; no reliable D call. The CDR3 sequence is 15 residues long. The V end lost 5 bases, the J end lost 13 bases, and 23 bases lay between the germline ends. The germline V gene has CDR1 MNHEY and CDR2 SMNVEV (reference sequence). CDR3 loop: CASSIGPMGWERLFF. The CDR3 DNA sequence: TGTGCCAGCAGTATTGGGCCTATGGGTTGGGAGAGACTGTTTTTT.

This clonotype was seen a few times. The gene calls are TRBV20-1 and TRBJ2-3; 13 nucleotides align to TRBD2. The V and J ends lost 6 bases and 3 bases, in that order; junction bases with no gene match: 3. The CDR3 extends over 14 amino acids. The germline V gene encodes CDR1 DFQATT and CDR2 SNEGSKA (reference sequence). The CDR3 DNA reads TGCAGTGCAAAGGGACTAGCGGGGACAGATACGCAGTATTTT. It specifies CSAKGLAGTDTQYF.

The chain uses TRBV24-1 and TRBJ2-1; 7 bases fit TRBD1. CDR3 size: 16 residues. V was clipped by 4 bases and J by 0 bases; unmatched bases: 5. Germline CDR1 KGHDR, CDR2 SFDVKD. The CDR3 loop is CATSEAGGASYNEQFF. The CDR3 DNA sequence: TGTGCCACCAGTGAAGCAGGGGGTGCCTCCTACAATGAGCAGTTCTTC.

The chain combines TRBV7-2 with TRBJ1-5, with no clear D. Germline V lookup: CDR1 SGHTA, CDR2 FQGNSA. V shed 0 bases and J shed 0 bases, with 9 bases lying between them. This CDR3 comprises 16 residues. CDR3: CASSLAAVYSNQPQHF. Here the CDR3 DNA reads TGTGCCAGCAGCTTAGCGGCCGTGTATAGCAATCAGCCCCAGCATTTT. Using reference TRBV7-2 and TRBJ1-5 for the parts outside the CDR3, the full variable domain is GAGVSQSPSNKVTEKGKDVELRCDPISGHTALYWYRQSLGQGLEFLIYFQGNSAPDKSGLPSDRFSAERTGGSVSTLTIQRTQQEDSAVYLCASSLAAVYSNQPQHFGDGTRLSIL.

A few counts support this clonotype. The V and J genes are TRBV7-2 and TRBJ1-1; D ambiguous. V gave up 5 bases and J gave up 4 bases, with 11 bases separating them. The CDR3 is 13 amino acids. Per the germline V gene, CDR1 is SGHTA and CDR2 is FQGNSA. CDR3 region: CASSPQWGTEAFF. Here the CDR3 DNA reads TGTGCCAGCAGCCCTCAGTGGGGCACTGAAGCTTTCTTT.

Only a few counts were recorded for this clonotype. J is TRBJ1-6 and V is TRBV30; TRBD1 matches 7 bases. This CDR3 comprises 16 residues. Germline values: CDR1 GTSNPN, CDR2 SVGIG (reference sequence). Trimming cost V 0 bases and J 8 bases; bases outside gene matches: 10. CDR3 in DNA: TGTGCCTGGAGTGTCCAGGGGGTAATAAGGTATTCACCCCTCCACTTT. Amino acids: CAWSVQGVIRYSPLHF.

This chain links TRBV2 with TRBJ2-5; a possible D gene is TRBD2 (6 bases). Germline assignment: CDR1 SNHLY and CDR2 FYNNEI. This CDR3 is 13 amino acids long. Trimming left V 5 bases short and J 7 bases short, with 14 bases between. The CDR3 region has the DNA TGTGCCAGCAGTCCGGGACTCGGCGGGACCCAGTACTTC. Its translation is CASSPGLGGTQYF.

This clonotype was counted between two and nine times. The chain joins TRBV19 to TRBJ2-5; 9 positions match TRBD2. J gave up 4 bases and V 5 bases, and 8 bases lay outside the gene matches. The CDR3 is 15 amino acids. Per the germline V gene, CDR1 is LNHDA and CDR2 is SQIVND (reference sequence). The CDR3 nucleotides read TGTGCCAGTAGTCCCCCAGGTAGCGGGGGAGAGACCCAGTACTTC. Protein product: CASSPPGSGGETQYF.

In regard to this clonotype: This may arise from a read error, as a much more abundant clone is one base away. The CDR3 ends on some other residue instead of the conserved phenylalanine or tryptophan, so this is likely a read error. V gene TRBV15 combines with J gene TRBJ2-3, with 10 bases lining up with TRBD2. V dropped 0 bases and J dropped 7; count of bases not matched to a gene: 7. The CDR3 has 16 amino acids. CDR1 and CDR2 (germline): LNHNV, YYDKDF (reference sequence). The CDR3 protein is CATSRDKRGGINTQYC. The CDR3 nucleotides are TGTGCCACCAGCAGAGATAAGCGGGGGGGCATAAATACGCAGTATTGT.

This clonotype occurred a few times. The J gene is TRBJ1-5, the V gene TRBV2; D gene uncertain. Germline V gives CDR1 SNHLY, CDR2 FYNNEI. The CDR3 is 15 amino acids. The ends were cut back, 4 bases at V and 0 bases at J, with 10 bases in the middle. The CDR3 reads CASSGRLNSNQPQHF. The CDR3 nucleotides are TGTGCCAGCAGTGGCCGACTTAATAGCAATCAGCCCCAGCATTTT.

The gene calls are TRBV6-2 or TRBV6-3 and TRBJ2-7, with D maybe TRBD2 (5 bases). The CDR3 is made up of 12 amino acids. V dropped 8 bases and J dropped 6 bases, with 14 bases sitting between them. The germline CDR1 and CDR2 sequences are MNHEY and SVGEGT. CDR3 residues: CASRGGLAEQYF. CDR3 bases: TGTGCCAGCCGAGGCGGACTCGCCGAGCAGTACTTC.

The CDR3 region has the DNA TGTGCCTGGAGTCCTGTCCGGGTTAATAATTCACCCCTCCACTTT. This gives the protein CAWSPVRVNNSPLHF. The rearrangement uses TRBV30 and TRBJ1-6; D ambiguous. The germline V gene encodes CDR1 GTSNPN and CDR2 SVGIG (reference sequence). The CDR3 has 15 amino acids. V was trimmed by 2 bases and J by 5 bases, leaving 13 bases between them.

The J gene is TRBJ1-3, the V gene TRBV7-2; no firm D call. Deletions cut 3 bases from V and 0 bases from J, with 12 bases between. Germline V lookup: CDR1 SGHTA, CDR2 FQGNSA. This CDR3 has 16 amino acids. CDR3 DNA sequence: TGTGCCAGCAGCTTTCATGCAGCGGGCTCTGGAAACACCATATATTTT. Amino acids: CASSFHAAGSGNTIYF.

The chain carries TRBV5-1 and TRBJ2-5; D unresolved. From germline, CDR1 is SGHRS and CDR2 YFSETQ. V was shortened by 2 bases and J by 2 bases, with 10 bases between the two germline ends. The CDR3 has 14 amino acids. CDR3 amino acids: CASSFGPVQETQYF. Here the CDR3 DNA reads TGCGCCAGCAGCTTTGGGCCAGTGCAAGAGACCCAGTACTTC.

CDR3: CATVLRANTGELFF. CDR3 nucleotides: TGTGCCACCGTACTCAGGGCGAACACCGGGGAGCTGTTTTTT. This chain links TRBV7-8 with TRBJ2-2; a weak D match, TRBD1 (5 bases). The CDR3 runs 14 residues. The germline V gene has CDR1 SGHVS and CDR2 FQNEAQ. Trimming shortened V by 10 bases and J by 0 bases, and 12 bases separated the two germline ends.

The CDR3 loop reads CSARSGDKGTEAFF. In DNA, the CDR3 is TGCAGTGCTAGATCAGGGGATAAAGGCACTGAAGCTTTCTTT. This sequence joins TRBV20-1 and TRBJ1-1, with D possibly TRBD1 on 6 matching bases. V lost 2 bases and J lost 4, with 14 bases in between. CDR3 size: 14 residues. The germline CDR1 and CDR2 sequences are DFQATT and SNEGSKA (reference sequence).

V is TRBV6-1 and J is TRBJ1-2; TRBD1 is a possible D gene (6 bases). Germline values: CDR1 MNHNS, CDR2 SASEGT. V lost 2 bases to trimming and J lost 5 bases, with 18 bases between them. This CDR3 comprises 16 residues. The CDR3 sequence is CASSESPRGSGYGYTF. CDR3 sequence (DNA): TGTGCCAGCAGTGAATCCCCCAGGGGATCGGGGTATGGCTACACCTTC.

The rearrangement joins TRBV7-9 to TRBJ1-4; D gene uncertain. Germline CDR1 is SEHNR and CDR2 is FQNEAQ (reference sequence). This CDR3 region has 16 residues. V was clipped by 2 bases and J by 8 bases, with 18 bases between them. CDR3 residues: CASSLTEVVAGEKLFF. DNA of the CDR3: TGTGCCAGCAGCTTAACGGAGGTGGTCGCGGGCGAAAAACTGTTTTTT.

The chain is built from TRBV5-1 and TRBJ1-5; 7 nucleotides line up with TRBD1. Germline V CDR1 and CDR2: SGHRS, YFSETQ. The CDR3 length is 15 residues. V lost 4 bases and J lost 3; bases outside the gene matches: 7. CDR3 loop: CASSPDGQANQPQHF. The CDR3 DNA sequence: TGCGCCAGCAGCCCCGACGGACAGGCCAATCAGCCCCAGCATTTT.

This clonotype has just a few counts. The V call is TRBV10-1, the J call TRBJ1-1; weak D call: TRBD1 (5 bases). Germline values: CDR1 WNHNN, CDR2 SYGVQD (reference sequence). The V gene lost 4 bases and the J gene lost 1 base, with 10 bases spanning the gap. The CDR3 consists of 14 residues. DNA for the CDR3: TGCGCCAGCAGTGTGGGACGGTCGAACACTGAAGCTTTCTTT. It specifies CASSVGRSNTEAFF.

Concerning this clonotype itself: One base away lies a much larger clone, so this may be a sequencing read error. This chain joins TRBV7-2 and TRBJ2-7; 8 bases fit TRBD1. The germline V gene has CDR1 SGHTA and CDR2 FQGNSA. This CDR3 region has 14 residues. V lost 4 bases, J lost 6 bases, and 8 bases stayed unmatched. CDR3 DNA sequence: TGTGCCAGCAGCTCCACCGGGACAGGACTCGAGCAGTACTTC. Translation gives CASSSTGTGLEQYF.

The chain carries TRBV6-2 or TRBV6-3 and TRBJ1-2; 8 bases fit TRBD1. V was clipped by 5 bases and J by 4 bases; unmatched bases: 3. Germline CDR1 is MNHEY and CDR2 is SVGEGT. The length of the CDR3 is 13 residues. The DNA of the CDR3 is TGTGCCAGCAGTAACGGACAGGGCTATGGCTACACCTTC. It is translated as CASSNGQGYGYTF.

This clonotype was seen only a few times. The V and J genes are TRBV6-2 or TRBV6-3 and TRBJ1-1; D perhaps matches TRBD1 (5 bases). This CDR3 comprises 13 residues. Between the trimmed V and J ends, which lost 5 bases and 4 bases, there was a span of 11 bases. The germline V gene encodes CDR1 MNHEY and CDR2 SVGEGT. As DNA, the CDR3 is TGTGCCAGCAGTACCTCAGGGCCCACTGAAGCTTTCTTT. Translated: CASSTSGPTEAFF.

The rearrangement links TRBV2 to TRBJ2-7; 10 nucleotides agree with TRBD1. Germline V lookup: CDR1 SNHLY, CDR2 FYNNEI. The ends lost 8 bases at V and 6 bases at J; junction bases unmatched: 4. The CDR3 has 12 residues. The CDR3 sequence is CASGTGVGEQYF. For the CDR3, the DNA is TGTGCCAGCGGGACAGGGGTCGGCGAGCAGTACTTC.

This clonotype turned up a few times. The CDR3, as DNA: TGTGCCAGTAGTCCAAACAGGGGTGTCGGGGCTGGCTACACCTTC. It is translated as CASSPNRGVGAGYTF. The chain combines TRBV19 with TRBJ1-2; 7 bases map to TRBD1. The V and J ends lost 5 bases and 7 bases, in that order; junction bases with no gene match: 13. The CDR3 loop spans 15 amino acids. Looked up from germline, CDR1 is LNHDA and CDR2 is SQIVND (reference sequence).

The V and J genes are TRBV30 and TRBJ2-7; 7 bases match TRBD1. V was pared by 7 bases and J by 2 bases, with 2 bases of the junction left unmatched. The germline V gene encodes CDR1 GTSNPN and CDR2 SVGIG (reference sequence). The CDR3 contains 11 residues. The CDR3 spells CAFDRAYEQYF. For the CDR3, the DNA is TGTGCCTTTGACAGGGCCTACGAGCAGTACTTC.

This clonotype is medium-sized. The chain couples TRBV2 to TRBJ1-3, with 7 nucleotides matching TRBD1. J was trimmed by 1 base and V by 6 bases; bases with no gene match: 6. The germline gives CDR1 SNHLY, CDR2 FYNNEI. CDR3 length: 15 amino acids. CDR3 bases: TGTGCCAGCAGGACAGGGTCAGGGTCTGGAAACACCATATATTTT. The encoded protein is CASRTGSGSGNTIYF.

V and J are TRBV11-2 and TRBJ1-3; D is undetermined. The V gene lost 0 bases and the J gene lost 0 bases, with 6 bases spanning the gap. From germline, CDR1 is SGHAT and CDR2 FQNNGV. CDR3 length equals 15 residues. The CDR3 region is CASSLDGPSGNTIYF. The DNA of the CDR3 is TGTGCCAGCAGCTTAGATGGCCCCTCTGGAAACACCATATATTTT.